The clone carrying this T cell receptor (beta chain) was found many times. What it binds is not known. TCRdb independently ran MiXCR on the 5' RACE reads; one entry per CDR3 protein. The data show approximately 340,000 distinct CDR3 sequences, roughly 15% seen once. This sample is drawn from a study of CD8 T cells in ankylosing spondylitis. Points from the study as a whole: Before this, some motif variants had been reported in reactive arthritis synovial fluid and blood. Blood from ankylosing spondylitis patients appeared to carry a characteristic roughly 8-variant TCR beta motif. Clones linked to disease, bearing a CD8+ phenotype, were relatively rare in peripheral blood.

The receptor comes from a male donor with ankylosing spondylitis or in good health (not recorded which). The sample taken for sequencing was blood, either unsorted or a sorted T cell fraction (not recorded which).

This CDR3 reads CASSLGASYNEQFF. CDR3 coding DNA: TGTGCCAGCAGCTTAGGGGCCTCCTACAATGAGCAGTTCTTC. This chain connects TRBV7-6 to TRBJ2-1, with unresolved D. CDR3 length equals 14 residues. Germline V gives CDR1 SGHVS, CDR2 FNYEAQ. Trimming removed 1 base from V and 0 bases from J, with 4 bases in between.